A single count supports the clone carrying this TCR beta chain. What it recognizes is unknown. Between the mid-2010s and the late 2010s, patients underwent resection in Japan or China. CDR3 size: 15 residues. CDR1 is MNHEY and CDR2 is SMNVEV in the germline V gene (reference sequence). V was pared by 5 bases and J by 4 bases, with 17 bases between. The data originate from a study of immune evolution from preneoplasia to lung adenocarcinoma. Points from the study as a whole: Normal lung had highest clonality; later lesions appeared denser, more diverse.

TCRdb's copy holds only in-frame clones and misses some; the assay was immunoSEQ multiplex PCR. The sample holds 8,000 or so clones, approximately 83% seen once. This chain connects TRBV27 to TRBJ1-2; no clear D. Sequencing was performed on FFPE minimally invasive lung adenocarcinoma tissue. This receptor was obtained from a person between 65 and 80 years old with lung adenocarcinoma. Here the CDR3 DNA reads TGTGCCAGCAGTACGAAGGGTAGGCTAGGCTATGGCTACACCTTC. Translation gives CASSTKGRLGYGYTF.